This is a list of T cell receptor beta chains from one sample in a study of T cell repertoires in cytomegalovirus infection. One entry per CDR3 protein results from TCRdb running MiXCR on the reads. The data hold about 480,000 distinct CDR3 sequences, with 30% to 40% observed a single time. Antigens for these TCRs are unknown. Source: cultured PBMCs, taken from culture after CMV antigen stimulation. These receptors all come from a human donor in good health (CMV status not recorded). Some clones in this sample may be carry-over from other donors' samples. Both conserved end residues are part of each CDR3. Fields, in order: V gene, J gene, clone size, CDR3 protein. Expanded clones get a size class; other rows say once, few or many, or leave the size out.

V: TRBV5-1
J: TRBJ2-7
size: few
CDR3: CASSLSEGGKQYF

V: TRBV7-9
J: TRBJ2-7
size: -
CDR3: CASSLVSPSYEQYF

V: TRBV7-8
J: TRBJ1-1
size: -
CDR3: CASSFRDGWTEAFF

V: TRBV6-4
J: TRBJ2-2
size: -
CDR3: CASTRISYTGELFF

V: TRBV19
J: TRBJ1-5
size: -
CDR3: CASSRSGGGQPQHF

V: TRBV5-4
J: TRBJ2-1
size: -
CDR3: CASSLVWREGNHEQFF

V: TRBV5-4
J: TRBJ2-1
size: -
CDR3: CASSFGSTEPKRHEQFF

V: TRBV6-1
J: TRBJ2-2
size: few
CDR3: CASSERYTGELFF

V: TRBV7-6
J: TRBJ1-4
size: -
CDR3: CASTLGQGNEKLFF

V: TRBV20-1
J: TRBJ2-3
size: -
CDR3: CSGLVAGGPDTQYF

V: TRBV7-9
J: TRBJ2-7
size: -
CDR3: CASTPGGQWEQYF

V: TRBV4-2
J: TRBJ2-1
size: -
CDR3: CASSPALAGPSYNEQFF

V: TRBV27
J: TRBJ2-6
size: -
CDR3: CASSTGVGGLSGANVLTF

V: TRBV28
J: TRBJ2-1
size: few
CDR3: CASTTTGLNEQFF

V: TRBV10-3
J: TRBJ1-4
size: few
CDR3: CAVRWGQGSEKLFF

V: TRBV6-5
J: TRBJ2-7
size: -
CDR3: CATTPGGGYEQYF

V: TRBV28
J: TRBJ2-3
size: -
CDR3: CASSLFLAGYTQYF

V: TRBV20-1
J: TRBJ2-5
size: -
CDR3: CSGRALQETQYF

V: TRBV6-2/TRBV6-3
J: TRBJ2-1
size: few
CDR3: CASSYAGSYNEQFF

V: TRBV7-6
J: TRBJ2-5
size: -
CDR3: CASSLESSGRAGRGQETQYF

V: TRBV5-1
J: TRBJ1-1
size: -
CDR3: CASSLVTGMMNTEAFF

V: TRBV6-2/TRBV6-3
J: TRBJ2-1
size: -
CDR3: CASSYPLGLAGVREQFF

V: TRBV7-2
J: TRBJ1-2
size: many
CDR3: CASSLVTAGANYGYTF

V: TRBV28
J: TRBJ2-3
size: -
CDR3: CASSLSPDTTDTQYF

V: TRBV28
J: TRBJ1-1
size: -
CDR3: CASLTPGQGAGEAFF

V: TRBV2
J: TRBJ1-3
size: -
CDR3: CASGGPVSGNTIYF

V: TRBV29-1
J: TRBJ2-1
size: -
CDR3: CSVDASGRGFRNEQFF

V: TRBV7-8
J: TRBJ1-3
size: -
CDR3: CASSLRTVGNTIYF

V: TRBV7-2
J: TRBJ2-1
size: many
CDR3: CASSLDSPVYNEQFF

V: TRBV19
J: TRBJ2-1
size: -
CDR3: CASSSGGAQDNEQFF

V: TRBV4-3
J: TRBJ2-1
size: many
CDR3: CASSQRLAGGREQFF

V: TRBV19
J: TRBJ2-7
size: -
CDR3: CAASRQGTYEQYF

V: TRBV20-1
J: TRBJ2-1
size: -
CDR3: CSAKRGAASYNEQFF

V: TRBV6-5
J: TRBJ2-6
size: few
CDR3: CASSYSPVPGANVLTF

V: TRBV15
J: TRBJ2-1
size: few
CDR3: CATDPTGDKNNEQFF

V: TRBV27
J: TRBJ1-2
size: -
CDR3: CASSRTSRTGHYGYTF

V: TRBV7-2
J: TRBJ1-4
size: many
CDR3: CASSFINEKLFF

V: TRBV19
J: TRBJ2-2
size: -
CDR3: CASTPGRWGAYNTGELFF

V: TRBV2
J: TRBJ2-2
size: -
CDR3: CASSRQGAPTGELFF

V: TRBV19
J: TRBJ2-2
size: -
CDR3: CASTLAGVGTGELFF

V: TRBV10-3
J: TRBJ1-2
size: few
CDR3: CAISEFPSYTF

V: TRBV5-4
J: TRBJ2-5
size: -
CDR3: CASSSPDSAAETQYF

V: TRBV28
J: TRBJ1-6
size: few
CDR3: CASSLHGDNSPLHF